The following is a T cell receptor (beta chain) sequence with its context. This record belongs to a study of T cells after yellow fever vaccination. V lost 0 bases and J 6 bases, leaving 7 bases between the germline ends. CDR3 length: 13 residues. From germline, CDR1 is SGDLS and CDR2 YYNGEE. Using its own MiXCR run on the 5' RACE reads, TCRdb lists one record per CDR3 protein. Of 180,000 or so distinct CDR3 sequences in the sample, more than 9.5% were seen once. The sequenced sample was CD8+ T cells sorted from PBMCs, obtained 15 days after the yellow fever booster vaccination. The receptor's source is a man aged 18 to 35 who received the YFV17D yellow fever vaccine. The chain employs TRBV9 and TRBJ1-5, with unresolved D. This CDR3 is CASSVGIGQPQHF. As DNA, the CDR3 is TGTGCCAGCAGCGTAGGCATCGGTCAGCCCCAGCATTTT.